The source of this T cell receptor beta chain is a study of T-cell memory formation after mild COVID-19. Study findings and constraints: Clones that shrank (day 15 to 85) were balanced CD4/CD8, whereas later expanders leaned CD4+.

This clonotype appeared a few times. Its antigen remains unidentified. 5'RACE, which relied on constant-segment primers, yielded TCR alpha and TCR beta cDNA libraries carrying sample barcodes and UMIs. A single record per CDR3 protein comes from TCRdb applying MiXCR to the 5' RACE reads. There are 300,000 to 400,000 distinct CDR3 sequences in the sample; around 30% occur only once, and roughly 14% lies in the top ten. The CDR3 has 13 residues. The ends were cut back, 6 bases at V and 3 bases at J, with 9 bases in the middle. Germline V gene sequence: CDR1 SNHLY, CDR2 FYNNEI. The chain has TRBV2 and TRBJ1-5; the D gene is possibly TRBD1 (6 bases). This sequence was found in an adult woman who had mild COVID-19 (a few samples of this study predate the infection). Cell type and time point are not known. Material: PBMCs or a T cell subset sorted from them (not recorded which). CDR3 nucleotides: TGTGCCAGCAGGGACAGACACAATCAGCCCCAGCATTTT. This codes for CASRDRHNQPQHF.